This T cell receptor (beta chain) was sequenced during a study of a mutant IDH1 vaccine in newly diagnosed glioma. With respect to this clone: Its matching antigen is unknown.

The protocol was immunoSEQ multiplex PCR, while the TCRdb copy is restricted to in-frame clones and leaves out a portion. The table includes under 55,000 clones, 91% detected once. Germline assignment: CDR1 SGHRS and CDR2 YFSETQ. The V end was cut by 0 bases, the J end by 4 bases, with 8 bases between. The CDR3 is 15 residues long. Indicated time point: week 11, during vaccination. Vaccinated patients received 300 ug of mutant IDH1 20-mer peptide per dose, with topical imiquimod. Diagnosis in the donors showed new WHO grade 3 or 4 astrocytomas that were IDH1-mutant and ATRX-lost. Sequencing was performed on PBMCs, taken from a glioma patient whose treatment included an IDH1 peptide vaccine. The clonotype was recovered from a man in his fifties or sixties with glioma. V is TRBV5-1 and J is TRBJ1-6; D is unclear. The CDR3 DNA is TGCGCCAGCAGCTTGGCCGGTGATTATAATTCACCCCTCCACTTT. This gives the protein CASSLAGDYNSPLHF.